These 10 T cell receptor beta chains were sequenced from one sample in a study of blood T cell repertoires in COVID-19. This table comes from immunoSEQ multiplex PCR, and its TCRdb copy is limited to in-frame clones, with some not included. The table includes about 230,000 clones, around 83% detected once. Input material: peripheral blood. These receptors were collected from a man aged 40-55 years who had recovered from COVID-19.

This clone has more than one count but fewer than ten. DNA of the CDR3: TGTGCCAGCAGCTTGTTACAGGGAAACACCGGGGAGCTGTTTTTT. Translation: CASSLLQGNTGELFF. The rearrangement joins TRBV5-5 to TRBJ2-2, with D maybe TRBD1 (6 bases). Germline CDR1 reads SGHKS; CDR2 reads YYEKEE (reference sequence). V gave up 1 base and J gave up 2 bases, with 9 bases separating them. The CDR3 has 15 residues. Looking up the rest from reference TRBV5-5 and TRBJ2-2 gives the full variable domain: DAGVTQSPTHLIKTRGQQVTLRCSPISGHKSVSWYQQVLGQGPQFIFQYYEKEERGRGNFPDRFSARQFPNYSSELNVNALLLGDSALYLCASSLLQGNTGELFFGEGSRLTVL.

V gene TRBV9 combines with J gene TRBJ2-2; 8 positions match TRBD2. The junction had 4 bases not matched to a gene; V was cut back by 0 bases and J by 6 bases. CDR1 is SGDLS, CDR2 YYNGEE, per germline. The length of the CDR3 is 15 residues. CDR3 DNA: TGTGCCAGCAGCGTAGCGGGGGGGGTGGCCGGGGAGCTGTTTTTT. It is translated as CASSVAGGVAGELFF.

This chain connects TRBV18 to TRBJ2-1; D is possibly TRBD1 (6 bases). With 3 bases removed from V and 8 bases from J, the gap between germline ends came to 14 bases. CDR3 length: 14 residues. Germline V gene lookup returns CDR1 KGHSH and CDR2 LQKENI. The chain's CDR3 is CASSPGQPGHEQFF. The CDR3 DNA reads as TGTGCCAGCTCACCGGGACAACCAGGGCATGAGCAGTTCTTC. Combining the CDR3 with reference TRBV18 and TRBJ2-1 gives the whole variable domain NAGVMQNPRHLVRRRGQEARLRCSPMKGHSHVYWYRQLPEEGLKFMVYLQKENIIDESGMPKERFSAEFPKEGPSILRIQQVVRGDSAAYFCASSPGQPGHEQFFGPGTRLTVL.

CDR3 bases: TGTGCCAGCAGCCCCGGACTTGCAGATACGCAGTATTTT. As protein: CASSPGLADTQYF. The chain has TRBV3-1 (or the pseudogene TRBV3-2) and TRBJ2-3; TRBD2 is a possible D gene (5 bases). The V gene lost 4 bases and the J gene lost 4 bases, with 9 bases spanning the gap. Germline assignment: CDR1 LGHDT and CDR2 YNNKEL (reference sequence). The CDR3 contains 13 residues.

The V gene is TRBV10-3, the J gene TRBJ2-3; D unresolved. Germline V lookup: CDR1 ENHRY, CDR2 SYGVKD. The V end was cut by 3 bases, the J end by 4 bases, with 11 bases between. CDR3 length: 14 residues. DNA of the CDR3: TGTGCCATCAGTGAAAGTCCACACCCAGATACGCAGTATTTT. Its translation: CAISESPHPDTQYF.

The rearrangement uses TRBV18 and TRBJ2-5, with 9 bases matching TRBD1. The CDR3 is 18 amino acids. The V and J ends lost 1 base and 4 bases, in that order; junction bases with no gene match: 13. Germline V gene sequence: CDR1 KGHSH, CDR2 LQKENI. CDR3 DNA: TGTGCCAGCTCACCACTAAGAATCAACAGGGGGCTGGGAGAGACCCAGTACTTC. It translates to CASSPLRINRGLGETQYF.

This chain's CDR3 is CASSRNQGAWETQYF. CDR3 in DNA: TGCGCCAGCAGTAGAAATCAGGGGGCATGGGAGACCCAGTACTTC. V usage is TRBV5-1 and J usage is TRBJ2-5, with TRBD1 identical over 8 bases. With 5 bases clipped from V and 5 bases from J, the junction kept 11 bases outside the gene matches. Germline values: CDR1 SGHRS, CDR2 YFSETQ. CDR3 length equals 15 residues.

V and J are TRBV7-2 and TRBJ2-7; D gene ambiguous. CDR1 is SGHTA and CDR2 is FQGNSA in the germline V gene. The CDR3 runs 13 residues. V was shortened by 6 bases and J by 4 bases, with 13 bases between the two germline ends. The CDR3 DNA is TGTGCCAGCAGTTCTATGTCCGTTTACGAGCAGTACTTC. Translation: CASSSMSVYEQYF. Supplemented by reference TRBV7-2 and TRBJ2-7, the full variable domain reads GAGVSQSPSNKVTEKGKDVELRCDPISGHTALYWYRQSLGQGLEFLIYFQGNSAPDKSGLPSDRFSAERTGGSVSTLTIQRTQQEDSAVYLCASSSMSVYEQYFGPGTRLTVT.

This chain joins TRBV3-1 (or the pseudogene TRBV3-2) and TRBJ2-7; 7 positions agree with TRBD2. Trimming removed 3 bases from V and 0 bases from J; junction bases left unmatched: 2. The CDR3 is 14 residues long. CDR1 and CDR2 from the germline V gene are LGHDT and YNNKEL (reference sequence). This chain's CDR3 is CASSQGGVSYEQYF. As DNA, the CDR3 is TGTGCCAGCAGCCAGGGGGGGGTCTCCTACGAGCAGTACTTC.

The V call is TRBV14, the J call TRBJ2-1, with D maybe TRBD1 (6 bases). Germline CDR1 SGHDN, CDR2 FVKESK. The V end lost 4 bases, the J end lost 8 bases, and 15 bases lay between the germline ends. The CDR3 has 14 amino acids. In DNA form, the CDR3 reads TGTGCCAGCAGCCCACAGGGCCCGTTGGATGAGCAGTTCTTC. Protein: CASSPQGPLDEQFF.